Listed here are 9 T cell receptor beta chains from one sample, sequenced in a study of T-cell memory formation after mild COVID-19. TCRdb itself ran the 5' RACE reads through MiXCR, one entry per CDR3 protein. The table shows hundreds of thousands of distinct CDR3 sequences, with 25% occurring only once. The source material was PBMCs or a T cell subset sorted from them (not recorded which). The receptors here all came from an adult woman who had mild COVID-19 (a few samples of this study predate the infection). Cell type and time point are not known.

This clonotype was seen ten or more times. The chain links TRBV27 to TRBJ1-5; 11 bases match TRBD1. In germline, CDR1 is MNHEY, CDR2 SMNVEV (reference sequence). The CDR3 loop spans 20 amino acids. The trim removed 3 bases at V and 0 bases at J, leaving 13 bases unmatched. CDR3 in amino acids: CASSLIGGTGGSLSNQPQHF. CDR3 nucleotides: TGTGCCAGCAGTTTGATTGGTGGGACAGGGGGTTCTCTTAGCAATCAGCCCCAGCATTTT.

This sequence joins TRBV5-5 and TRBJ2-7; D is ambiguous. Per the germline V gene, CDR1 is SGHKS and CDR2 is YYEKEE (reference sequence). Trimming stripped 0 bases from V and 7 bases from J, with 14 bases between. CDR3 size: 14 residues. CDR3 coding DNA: TGTGCCAGCAGCTTGGACAGTATGGTTTGGGAGCAGTACTTC. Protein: CASSLDSMVWEQYF. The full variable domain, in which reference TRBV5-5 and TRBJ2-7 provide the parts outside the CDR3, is DAGVTQSPTHLIKTRGQQVTLRCSPISGHKSVSWYQQVLGQGPQFIFQYYEKEERGRGNFPDRFSARQFPNYSSELNVNALLLGDSALYLCASSLDSMVWEQYFGPGTRLTVT.

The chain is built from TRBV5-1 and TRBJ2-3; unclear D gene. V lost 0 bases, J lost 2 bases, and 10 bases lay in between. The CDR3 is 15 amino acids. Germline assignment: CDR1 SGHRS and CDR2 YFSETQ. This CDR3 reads CASSLGPNPTDTQYF. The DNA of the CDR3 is TGCGCCAGCAGCTTGGGGCCAAACCCCACAGATACGCAGTATTTT. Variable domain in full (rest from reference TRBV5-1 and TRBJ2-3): KAGVTQTPRYLIKTRGQQVTLSCSPISGHRSVSWYQQTPGQGLQFLFEYFSETQRNKGNFPGRFSGRQFSNSRSEMNVSTLELGDSALYLCASSLGPNPTDTQYFGPGTRLTVL.

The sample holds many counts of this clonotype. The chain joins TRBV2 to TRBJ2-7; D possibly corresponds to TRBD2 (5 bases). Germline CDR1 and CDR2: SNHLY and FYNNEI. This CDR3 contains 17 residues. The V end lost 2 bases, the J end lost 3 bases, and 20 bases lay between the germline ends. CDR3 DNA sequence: TGTGCCAGCAGTGAAAGAGGGCTAGTTCTCCGTTTCTACGAGCAGTACTTC. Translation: CASSERGLVLRFYEQYF.

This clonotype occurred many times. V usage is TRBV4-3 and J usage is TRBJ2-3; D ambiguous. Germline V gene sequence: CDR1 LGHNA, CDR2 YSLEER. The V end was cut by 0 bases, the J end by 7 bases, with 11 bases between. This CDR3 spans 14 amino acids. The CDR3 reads CASSQDSAANTQYF. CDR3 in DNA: TGCGCCAGCAGCCAAGATTCTGCCGCGAATACGCAGTATTTT.

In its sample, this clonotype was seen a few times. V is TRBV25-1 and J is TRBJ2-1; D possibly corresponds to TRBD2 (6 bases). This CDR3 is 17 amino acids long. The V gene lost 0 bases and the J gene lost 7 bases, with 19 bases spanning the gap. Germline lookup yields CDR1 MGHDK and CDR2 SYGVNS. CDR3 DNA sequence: TGTGCCAGCAGTGAATATAGTGCCGGGAGAGGGGCGAATGAGCAGTTCTTC. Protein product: CASSEYSAGRGANEQFF. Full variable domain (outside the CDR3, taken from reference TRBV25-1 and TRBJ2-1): EADIYQTPRYLVIGTGKKITLECSQTMGHDKMYWYQQDPGMELHLIHYSYGVNSTEKGDLSSESTVSRIRTEHFPLTLESARPSHTSQYLCASSEYSAGRGANEQFFGPGTRLTVL.

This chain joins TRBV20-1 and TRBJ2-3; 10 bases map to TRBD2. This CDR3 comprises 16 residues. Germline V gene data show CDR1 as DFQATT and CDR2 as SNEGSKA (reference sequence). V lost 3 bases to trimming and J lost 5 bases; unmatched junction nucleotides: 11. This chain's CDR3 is CSASSMSGRAGDTQYF. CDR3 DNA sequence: TGCAGTGCTAGTTCCATGAGCGGGAGGGCCGGAGATACGCAGTATTTT.

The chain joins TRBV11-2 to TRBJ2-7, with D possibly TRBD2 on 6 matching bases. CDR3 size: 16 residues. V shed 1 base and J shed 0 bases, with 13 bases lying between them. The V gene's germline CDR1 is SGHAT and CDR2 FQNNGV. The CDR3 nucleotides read TGTGCCAGCAGCTTAGGGGAGGACGCATACTCCTACGAGCAGTACTTC. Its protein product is CASSLGEDAYSYEQYF. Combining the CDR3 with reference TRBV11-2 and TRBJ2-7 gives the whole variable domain EAGVAQSPRYKIIEKRQSVAFWCNPISGHATLYWYQQILGQGPKLLIQFQNNGVVDDSQLPKDRFSAERLKGVDSTLKIQPAKLEDSAVYLCASSLGEDAYSYEQYFGPGTRLTVT.

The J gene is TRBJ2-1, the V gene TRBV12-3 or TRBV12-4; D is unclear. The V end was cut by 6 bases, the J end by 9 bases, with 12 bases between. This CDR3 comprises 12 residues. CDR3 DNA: TGTGCCAGCAGCGTAGGTTCTGGTGAGCAGTTCTTC. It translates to CASSVGSGEQFF.